The rows below give T cell receptor beta chains drawn from one sample of a study of cytomegalovirus exposure and HLA in healthy donors. Clones were read by immunoSEQ multiplex PCR, and TCRdb kept only the in-frame ones, dropping some. The sample consists of 150,000 to 200,000 clones, approximately 80% of them appearing once. What was sequenced was PBMCs. These receptors all stem from a male donor in good health and CMV-seropositive. The CDR3 runs from the conserved cysteine through the conserved F or W. The D gene is left open where the match is weak. A row's size may be missing; if present it is once, few, many or a size class.

NA	TRBV15	TRBD1	TRBJ2-5	TGTGCCACCAGCAGAGGGACAGGGATAGAGACCCAGTACTTC	CATSRGTGIETQYF
NA	TRBV7-2	TRBD2	TRBJ2-3	TGTGCCAGCAGCTTAGGACTAGCGGGAGGAGCAGATACGCAGTATTTT	CASSLGLAGGADTQYF
NA	TRBV5-4	TRBD2	TRBJ2-7	TGTGCCAGCAGCTTGGGGGCCAGACTAGCGGCCACTGGGGAGCAGTACTTC	CASSLGARLAATGEQYF
NA	TRBV5-1	TRBD1	TRBJ1-3	TGCGCCAGCAGCTGGGGCGGGGGGGGACAGAGCTCTGGAAACACCATATATTTT	CASSWGGGGQSSGNTIYF
NA	TRBV6-5	NA	TRBJ2-5	TGTGCCAGCCAGGAGGGAGAGACCCAGTACTTC	CASQEGETQYF
once	TRBV11-3	NA	TRBJ2-7	TGTGCCAGCAGCTCTAGAGGCGGTTACGAGCAGTACTTC	CASSSRGGYEQYF
NA	TRBV5-1	NA	TRBJ1-2	TGCGCCAGCAGCCCTAGGGGGAACTATGGCTACACCTTC	CASSPRGNYGYTF
NA	TRBV19	NA	TRBJ2-1	TGTGCCAGTAGTATGGGTAGCGGCTACTCCTACAATGAGCAGTTCTTC	CASSMGSGYSYNEQFF
NA	TRBV7-9	NA	TRBJ2-5	TGTGCCAGCAGCCCCGGGAGTGGACAAGAGACCCAGTACTTC	CASSPGSGQETQYF
NA	TRBV25-1	NA	TRBJ2-1	TGTGCCAGCATAGGGGGTAGCTCCTACAATGAGCAGTTCTTC	CASIGGSSYNEQFF
NA	TRBV5-4	NA	TRBJ2-1	TGTGCCAGCAGCATCCTCCCCGGGGGTAGCGGATACAATGAGCAGTTCTTC	CASSILPGGSGYNEQFF
NA	TRBV27	NA	TRBJ2-5	TGTGCCAGCAGTACCACCGGGAAGGGCCAGTACTTC	CASSTTGKGQYF
NA	TRBV27	NA	TRBJ1-1	TGTGCCAGCAGTTTTGGGGCCACTAACACTGAAGCTTTCTTT	CASSFGATNTEAFF
NA	TRBV5-6	NA	TRBJ2-7	TGTGCCAGCAGCTATTCAGGGGCGAGTAAGAGGTGGGAGCAGTACTTC	CASSYSGASKRWEQYF
NA	TRBV19	TRBD1	TRBJ1-2	TGTGCCAGTAGTATTGTACTGTCGACAGGGGCATATGGCTACACCTTC	CASSIVLSTGAYGYTF
few	TRBV6-5	NA	TRBJ1-1	TGTGCCAGCAGCCGCGGGAACCTGAACACTGAAGCTTTCTTT	CASSRGNLNTEAFF
NA	TRBV7-9	NA	TRBJ2-7	TGTGCCAGCAGCCCCCCCTCCGTGTACGAGCAGTACTTC	CASSPPSVYEQYF
once	TRBV19	NA	TRBJ2-2	TGTGCCAGTACTTCCCAGGGGCCCGGGGAGCTGTTTTTT	CASTSQGPGELFF
NA	TRBV5-1	TRBD2	TRBJ2-5	TGCGCCAGCAGCCCAAGCGGGAGTAGAGAGACCCAGTACTTC	CASSPSGSRETQYF